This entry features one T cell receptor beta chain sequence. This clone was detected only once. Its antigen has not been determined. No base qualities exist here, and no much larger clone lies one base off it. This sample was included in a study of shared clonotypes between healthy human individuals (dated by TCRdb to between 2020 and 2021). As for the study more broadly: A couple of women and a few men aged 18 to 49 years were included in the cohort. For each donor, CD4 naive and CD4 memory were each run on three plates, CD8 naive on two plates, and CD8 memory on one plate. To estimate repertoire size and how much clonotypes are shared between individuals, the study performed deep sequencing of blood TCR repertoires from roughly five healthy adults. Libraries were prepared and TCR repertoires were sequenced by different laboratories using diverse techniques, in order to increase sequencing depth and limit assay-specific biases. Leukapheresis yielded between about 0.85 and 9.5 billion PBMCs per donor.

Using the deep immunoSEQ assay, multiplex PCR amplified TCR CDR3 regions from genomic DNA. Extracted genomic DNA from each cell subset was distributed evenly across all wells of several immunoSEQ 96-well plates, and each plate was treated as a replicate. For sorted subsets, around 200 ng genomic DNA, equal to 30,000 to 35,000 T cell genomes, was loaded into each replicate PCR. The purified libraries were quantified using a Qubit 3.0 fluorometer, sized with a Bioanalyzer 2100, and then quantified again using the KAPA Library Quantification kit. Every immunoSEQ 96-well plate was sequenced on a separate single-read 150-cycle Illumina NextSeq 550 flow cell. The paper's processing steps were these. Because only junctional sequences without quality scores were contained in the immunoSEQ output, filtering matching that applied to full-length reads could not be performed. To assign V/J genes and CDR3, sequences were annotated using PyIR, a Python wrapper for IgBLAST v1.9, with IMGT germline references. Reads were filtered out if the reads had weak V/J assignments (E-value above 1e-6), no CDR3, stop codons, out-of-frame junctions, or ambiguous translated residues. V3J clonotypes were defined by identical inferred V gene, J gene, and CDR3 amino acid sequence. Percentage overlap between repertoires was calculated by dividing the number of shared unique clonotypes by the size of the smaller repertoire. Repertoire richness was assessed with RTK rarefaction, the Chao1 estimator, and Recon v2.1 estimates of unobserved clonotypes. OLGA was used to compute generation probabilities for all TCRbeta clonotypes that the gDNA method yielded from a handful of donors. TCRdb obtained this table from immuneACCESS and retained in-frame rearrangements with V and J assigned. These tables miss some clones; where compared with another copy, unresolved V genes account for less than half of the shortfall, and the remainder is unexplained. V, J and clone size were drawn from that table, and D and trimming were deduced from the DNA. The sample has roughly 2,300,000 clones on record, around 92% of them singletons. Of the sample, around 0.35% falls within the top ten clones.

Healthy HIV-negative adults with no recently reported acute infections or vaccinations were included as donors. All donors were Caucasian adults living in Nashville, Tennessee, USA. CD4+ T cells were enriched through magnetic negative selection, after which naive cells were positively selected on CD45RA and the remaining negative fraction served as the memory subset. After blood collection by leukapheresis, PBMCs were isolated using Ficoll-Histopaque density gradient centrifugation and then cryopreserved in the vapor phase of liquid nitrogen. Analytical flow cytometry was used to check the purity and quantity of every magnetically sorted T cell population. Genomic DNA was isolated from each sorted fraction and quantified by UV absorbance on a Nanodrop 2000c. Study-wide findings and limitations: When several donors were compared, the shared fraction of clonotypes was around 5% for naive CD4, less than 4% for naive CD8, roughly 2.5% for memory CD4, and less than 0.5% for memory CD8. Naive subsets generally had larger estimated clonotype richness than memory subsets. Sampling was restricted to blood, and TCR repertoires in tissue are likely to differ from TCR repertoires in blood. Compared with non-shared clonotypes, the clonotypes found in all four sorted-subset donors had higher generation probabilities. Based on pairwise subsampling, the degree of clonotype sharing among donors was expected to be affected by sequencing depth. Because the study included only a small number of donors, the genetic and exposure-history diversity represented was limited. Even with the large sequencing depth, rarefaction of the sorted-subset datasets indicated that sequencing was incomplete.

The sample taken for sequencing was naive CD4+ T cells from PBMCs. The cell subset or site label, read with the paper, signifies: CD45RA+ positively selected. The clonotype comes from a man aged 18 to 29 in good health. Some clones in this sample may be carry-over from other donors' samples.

The bases read TGTGCCAGCAGCTTGGATGGGGCCGCCCTGAGGGAAAAACTGTTTTTT. The translation is CASSLDGAALREKLFF. The V and J segments used are TRBV5-8 and TRBJ1-4; a weak D assignment points to TRBD1 (5 bases agree). The CDR3 goes from the cysteine to the phenylalanine over 16 residues. Kept here is only the CDR3 DNA, which spans 48 bases and is read in frame from base 1. Sequences SGHTS (CDR1) and YDEGEE (CDR2) are obtained from the germline V gene. Trimming costs V 0 bases and J 8 bases, and their ends lie 17 bases apart.